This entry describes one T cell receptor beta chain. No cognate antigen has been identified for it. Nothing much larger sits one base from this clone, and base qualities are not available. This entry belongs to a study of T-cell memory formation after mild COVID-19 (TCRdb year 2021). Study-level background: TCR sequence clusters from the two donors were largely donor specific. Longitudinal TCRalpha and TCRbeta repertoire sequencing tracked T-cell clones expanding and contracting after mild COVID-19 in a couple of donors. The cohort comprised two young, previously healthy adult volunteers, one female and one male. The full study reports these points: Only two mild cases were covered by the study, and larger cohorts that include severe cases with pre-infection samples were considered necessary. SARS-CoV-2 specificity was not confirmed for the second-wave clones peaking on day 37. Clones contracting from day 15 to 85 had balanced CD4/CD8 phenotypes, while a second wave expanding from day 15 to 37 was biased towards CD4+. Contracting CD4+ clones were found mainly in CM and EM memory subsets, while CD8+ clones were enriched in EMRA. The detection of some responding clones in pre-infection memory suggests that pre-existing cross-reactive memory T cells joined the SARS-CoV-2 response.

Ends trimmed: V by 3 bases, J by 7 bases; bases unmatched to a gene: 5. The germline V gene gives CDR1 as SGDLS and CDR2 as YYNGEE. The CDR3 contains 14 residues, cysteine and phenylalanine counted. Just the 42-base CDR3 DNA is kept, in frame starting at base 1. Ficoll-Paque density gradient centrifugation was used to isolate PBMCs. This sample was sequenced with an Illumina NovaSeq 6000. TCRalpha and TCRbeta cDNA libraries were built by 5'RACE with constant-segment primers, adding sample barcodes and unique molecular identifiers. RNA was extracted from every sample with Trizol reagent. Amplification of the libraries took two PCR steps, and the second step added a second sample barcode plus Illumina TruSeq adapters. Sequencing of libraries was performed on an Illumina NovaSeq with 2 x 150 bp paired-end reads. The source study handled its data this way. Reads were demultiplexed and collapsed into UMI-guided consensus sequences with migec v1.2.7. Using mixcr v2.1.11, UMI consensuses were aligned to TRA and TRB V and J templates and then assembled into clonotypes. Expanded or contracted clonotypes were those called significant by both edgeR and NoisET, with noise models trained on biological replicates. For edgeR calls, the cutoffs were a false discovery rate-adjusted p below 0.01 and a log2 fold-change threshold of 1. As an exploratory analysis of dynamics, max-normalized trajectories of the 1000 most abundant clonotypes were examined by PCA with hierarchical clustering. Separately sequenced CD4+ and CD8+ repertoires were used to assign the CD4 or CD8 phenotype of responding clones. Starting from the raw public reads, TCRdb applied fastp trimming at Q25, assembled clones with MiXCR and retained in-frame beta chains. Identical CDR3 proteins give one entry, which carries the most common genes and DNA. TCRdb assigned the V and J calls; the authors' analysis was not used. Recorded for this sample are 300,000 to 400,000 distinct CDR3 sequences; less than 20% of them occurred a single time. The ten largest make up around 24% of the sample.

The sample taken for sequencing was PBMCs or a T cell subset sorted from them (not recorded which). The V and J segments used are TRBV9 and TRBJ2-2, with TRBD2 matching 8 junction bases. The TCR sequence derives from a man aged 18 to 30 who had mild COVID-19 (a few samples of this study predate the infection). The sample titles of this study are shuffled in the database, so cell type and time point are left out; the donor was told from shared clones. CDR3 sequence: CASSGSGELGELFF. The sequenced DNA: TGTGCCAGCAGCGGTAGCGGGGAGCTCGGGGAGCTGTTTTTT.